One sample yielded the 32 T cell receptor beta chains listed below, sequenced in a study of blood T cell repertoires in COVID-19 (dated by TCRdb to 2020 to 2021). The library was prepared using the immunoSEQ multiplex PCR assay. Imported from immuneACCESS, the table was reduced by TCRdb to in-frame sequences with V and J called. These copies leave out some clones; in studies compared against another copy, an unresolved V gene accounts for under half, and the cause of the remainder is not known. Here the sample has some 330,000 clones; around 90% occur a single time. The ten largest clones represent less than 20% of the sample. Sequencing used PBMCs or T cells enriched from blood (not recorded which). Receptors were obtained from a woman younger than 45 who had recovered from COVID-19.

As DNA, the CDR3 is TGTGCCAGCAGCCGGGCTTCAGGGAGGGGAGGCTACACCTTC. Protein: CASSRASGRGGYTF. V and J are TRBV5-6 and TRBJ1-2; a possible D gene is TRBD1 (5 bases). The germline V gene has CDR1 SGHDT and CDR2 YYEEEE. The CDR3 runs 14 residues. Trimming stripped 4 bases from V and 8 bases from J, with 18 bases between.

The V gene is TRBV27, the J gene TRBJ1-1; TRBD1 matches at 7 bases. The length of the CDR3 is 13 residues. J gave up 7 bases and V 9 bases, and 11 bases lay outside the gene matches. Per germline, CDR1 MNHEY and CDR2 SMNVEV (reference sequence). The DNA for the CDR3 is TGTGCCAGTAGGACAGGCTCGTACGGTGAAGCTTTCTTT. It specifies CASRTGSYGEAFF.

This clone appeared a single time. The CDR3 sequence: CASSKATGIGTEAFF. The CDR3 DNA reads TGTGCCAGTAGTAAAGCCACAGGGATCGGCACTGAAGCTTTCTTT. The chain has TRBV19 and TRBJ1-1, with TRBD1 as a possible D gene (6 bases). Deletions cut 4 bases from V and 4 bases from J, with 16 bases between. The V gene's germline CDR1 is LNHDA and CDR2 SQIVND (reference sequence). This CDR3 spans 15 amino acids. The full variable domain, in which reference TRBV19 and TRBJ1-1 provide the parts outside the CDR3, is DGGITQSPKYLFRKEGQNVTLSCEQNLNHDAMYWYRQDPGQGLRLIYYSQIVNDFQKGDIAEGYSVSREKKESFPLTVTSAQKNPTAFYLCASSKATGIGTEAFFGQGTRLTVV.

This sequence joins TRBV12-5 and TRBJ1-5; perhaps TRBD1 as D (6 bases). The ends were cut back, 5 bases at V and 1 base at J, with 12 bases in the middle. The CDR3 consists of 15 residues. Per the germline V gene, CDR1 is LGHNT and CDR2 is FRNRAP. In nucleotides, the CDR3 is TGTGCTAGTGGTGCCCCGGGGGGCAGCAATCAGCCCCAGCATTTT. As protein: CASGAPGGSNQPQHF.

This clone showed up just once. CDR3: CASTDIAYEQYF. CDR3 coding DNA: TGTGCCAGCACGGACATCGCCTACGAGCAGTACTTC. The chain links TRBV28 to TRBJ2-7, with D perhaps TRBD1 (5 bases). Germline V lookup: CDR1 MDHEN, CDR2 SYDVKM. CDR3 length equals 12 residues. Deletions cut 7 bases from V and 2 bases from J, with 9 bases between.

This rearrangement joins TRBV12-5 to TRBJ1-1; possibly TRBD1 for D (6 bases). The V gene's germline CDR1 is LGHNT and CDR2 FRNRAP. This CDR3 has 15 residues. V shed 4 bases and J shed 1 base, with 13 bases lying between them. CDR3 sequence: CASGWGTSGNTEAFF. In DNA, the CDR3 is TGTGCTAGTGGTTGGGGGACATCAGGGAACACTGAAGCTTTCTTT.

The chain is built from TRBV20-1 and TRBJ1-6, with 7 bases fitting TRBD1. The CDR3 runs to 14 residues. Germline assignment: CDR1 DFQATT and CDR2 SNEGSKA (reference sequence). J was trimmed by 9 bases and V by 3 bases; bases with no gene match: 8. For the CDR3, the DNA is TGCAGTGCTAGTAGTGACAGGGACAGTTCACCCCTCCACTTT. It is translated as CSASSDRDSSPLHF.

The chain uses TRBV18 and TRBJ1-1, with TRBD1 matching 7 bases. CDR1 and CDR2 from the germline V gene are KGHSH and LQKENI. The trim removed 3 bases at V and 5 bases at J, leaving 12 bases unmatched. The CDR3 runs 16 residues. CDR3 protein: CASSPSETGKGTEAFF. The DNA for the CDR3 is TGTGCCAGCTCACCGTCCGAGACAGGGAAGGGTACTGAAGCTTTCTTT.

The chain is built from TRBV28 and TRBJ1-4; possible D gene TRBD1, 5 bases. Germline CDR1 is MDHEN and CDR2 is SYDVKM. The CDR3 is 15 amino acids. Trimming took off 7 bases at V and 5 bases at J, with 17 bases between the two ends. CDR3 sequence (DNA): TGTGCCAGCACCGCAATGGGGGGGGACAATGAAAAACTGTTTTTT. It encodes CASTAMGGDNEKLFF.

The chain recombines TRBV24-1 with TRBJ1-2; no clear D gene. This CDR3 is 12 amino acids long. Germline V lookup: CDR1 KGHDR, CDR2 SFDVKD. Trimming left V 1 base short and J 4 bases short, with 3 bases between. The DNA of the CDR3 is TGTGCCACCAGTGATTTCCGCTATGGCTACACCTTC. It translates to CATSDFRYGYTF.

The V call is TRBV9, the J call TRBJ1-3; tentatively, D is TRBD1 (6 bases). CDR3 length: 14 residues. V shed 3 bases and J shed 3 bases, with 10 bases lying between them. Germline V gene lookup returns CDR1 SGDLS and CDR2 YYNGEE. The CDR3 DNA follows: TGTGCCAGCAGCGAACGAGGGGGTGGAAACACCATATATTTT. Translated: CASSERGGGNTIYF. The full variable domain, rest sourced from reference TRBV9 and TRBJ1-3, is DSGVTQTPKHLITATGQRVTLRCSPRSGDLSVYWYQQSLDQGLQFLIQYYNGEERAKGNILERFSAQQFPDLHSELNLSSLELGDSALYFCASSERGGGNTIYFGEGSWLTVV.

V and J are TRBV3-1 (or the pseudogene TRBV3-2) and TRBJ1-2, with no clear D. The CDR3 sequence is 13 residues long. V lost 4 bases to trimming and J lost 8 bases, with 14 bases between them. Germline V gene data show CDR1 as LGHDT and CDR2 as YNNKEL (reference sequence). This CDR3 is CASSRYGEEGYTF. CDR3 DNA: TGTGCCAGCAGCCGATATGGGGAGGAGGGCTACACCTTC.

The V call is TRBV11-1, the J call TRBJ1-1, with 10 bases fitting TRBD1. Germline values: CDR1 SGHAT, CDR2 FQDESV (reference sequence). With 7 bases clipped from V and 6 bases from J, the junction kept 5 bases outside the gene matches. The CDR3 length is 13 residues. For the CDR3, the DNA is TGTGCCAGCACCCGGGACAGGGGTTCTGAAGCTTTCTTT. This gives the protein CASTRDRGSEAFF.

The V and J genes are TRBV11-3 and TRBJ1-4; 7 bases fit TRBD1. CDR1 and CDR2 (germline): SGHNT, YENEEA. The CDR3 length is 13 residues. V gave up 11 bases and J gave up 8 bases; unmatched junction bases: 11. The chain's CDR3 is CASSTGQGEKLFF. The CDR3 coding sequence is TGTGCCTCCTCGACAGGGCAGGGCGAAAAACTGTTTTTT.

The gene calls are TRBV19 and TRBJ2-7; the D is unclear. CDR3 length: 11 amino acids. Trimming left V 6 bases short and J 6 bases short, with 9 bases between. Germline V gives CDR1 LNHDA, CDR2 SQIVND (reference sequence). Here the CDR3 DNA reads TGTGCCAGTAGCTCCGAGGCCGAGCAGTACTTC. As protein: CASSSEAEQYF.

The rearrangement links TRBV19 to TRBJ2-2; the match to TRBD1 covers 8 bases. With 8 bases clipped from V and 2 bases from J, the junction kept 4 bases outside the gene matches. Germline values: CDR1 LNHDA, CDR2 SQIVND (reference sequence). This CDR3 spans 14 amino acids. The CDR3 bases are TGTGCCAGTGGACAGGGCGGTAACACCGGGGAGCTGTTTTTT. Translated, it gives CASGQGGNTGELFF. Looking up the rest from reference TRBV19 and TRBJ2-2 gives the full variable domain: DGGITQSPKYLFRKEGQNVTLSCEQNLNHDAMYWYRQDPGQGLRLIYYSQIVNDFQKGDIAEGYSVSREKKESFPLTVTSAQKNPTAFYLCASGQGGNTGELFFGEGSRLTVL.

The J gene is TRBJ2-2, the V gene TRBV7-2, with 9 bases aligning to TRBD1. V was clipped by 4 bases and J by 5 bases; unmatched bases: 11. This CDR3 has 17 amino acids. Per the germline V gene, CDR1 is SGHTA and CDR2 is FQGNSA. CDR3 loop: CASSSFGMGQGTGELFF. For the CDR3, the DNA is TGTGCCAGCAGCTCCTTTGGGATGGGACAGGGAACCGGGGAGCTGTTTTTT. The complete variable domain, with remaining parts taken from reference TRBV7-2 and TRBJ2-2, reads GAGVSQSPSNKVTEKGKDVELRCDPISGHTALYWYRQSLGQGLEFLIYFQGNSAPDKSGLPSDRFSAERTGGSVSTLTIQRTQQEDSAVYLCASSSFGMGQGTGELFFGEGSRLTVL.

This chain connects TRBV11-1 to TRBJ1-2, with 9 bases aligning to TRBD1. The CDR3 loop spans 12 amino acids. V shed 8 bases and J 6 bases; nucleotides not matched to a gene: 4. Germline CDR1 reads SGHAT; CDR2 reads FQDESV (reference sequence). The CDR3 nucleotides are TGTGCCAGCTCCCGGGACAGGGATGGCTACACCTTC. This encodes CASSRDRDGYTF.

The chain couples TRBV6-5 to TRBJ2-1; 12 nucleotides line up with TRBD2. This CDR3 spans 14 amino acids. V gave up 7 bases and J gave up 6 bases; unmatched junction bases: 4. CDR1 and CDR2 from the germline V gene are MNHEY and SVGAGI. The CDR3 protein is CASIWGLAGNEQFF. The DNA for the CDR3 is TGTGCCAGCATTTGGGGACTAGCGGGCAATGAGCAGTTCTTC.

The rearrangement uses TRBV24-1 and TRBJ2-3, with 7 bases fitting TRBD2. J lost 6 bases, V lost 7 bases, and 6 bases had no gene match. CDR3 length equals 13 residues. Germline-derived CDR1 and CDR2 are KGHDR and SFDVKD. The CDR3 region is CATRGSGEDTQYF. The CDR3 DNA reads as TGTGCCACCAGGGGGAGCGGGGAGGATACGCAGTATTTT.

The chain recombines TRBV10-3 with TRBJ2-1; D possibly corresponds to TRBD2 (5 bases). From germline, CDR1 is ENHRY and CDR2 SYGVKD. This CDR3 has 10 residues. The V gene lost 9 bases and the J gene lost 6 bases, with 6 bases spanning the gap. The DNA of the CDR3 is TGTGCCATTCGGGGCAATGAGCAGTTCTTC. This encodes CAIRGNEQFF.

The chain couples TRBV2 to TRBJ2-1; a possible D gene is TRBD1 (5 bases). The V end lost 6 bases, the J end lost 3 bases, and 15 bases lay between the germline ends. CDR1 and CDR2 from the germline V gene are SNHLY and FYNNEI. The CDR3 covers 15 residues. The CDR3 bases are TGTGCCAGCAGAGTAGACAGTTTGTACTACAATGAGCAGTTCTTC. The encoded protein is CASRVDSLYYNEQFF.

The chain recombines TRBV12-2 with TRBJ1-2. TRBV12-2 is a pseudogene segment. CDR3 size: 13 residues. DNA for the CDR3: TGTGCAAGTCGCCTACCACCGAGGCGAGCGGACACCTTC. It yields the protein CASRLPPRRADTF.

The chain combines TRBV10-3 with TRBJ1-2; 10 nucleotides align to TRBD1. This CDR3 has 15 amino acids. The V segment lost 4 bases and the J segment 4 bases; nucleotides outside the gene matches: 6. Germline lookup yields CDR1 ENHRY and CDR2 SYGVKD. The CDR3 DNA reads TGTGCCATCAGTGGTCCGACAGGGGGCATCTATGGCTACACCTTC. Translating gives CAISGPTGGIYGYTF.

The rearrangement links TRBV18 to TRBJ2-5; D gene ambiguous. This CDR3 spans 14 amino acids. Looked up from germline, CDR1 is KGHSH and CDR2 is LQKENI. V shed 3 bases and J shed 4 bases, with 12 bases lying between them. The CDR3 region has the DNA TGTGCCAGCTCACCTCCGGCGGCTTTAGAGACCCAGTACTTC. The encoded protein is CASSPPAALETQYF.

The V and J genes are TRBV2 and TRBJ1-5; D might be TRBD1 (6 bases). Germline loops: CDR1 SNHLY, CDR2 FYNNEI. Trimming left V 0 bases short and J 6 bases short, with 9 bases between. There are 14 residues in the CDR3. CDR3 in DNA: TGTGCCAGCAGTGAAGCGACAGGAAGTCAGCCCCAGCATTTT. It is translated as CASSEATGSQPQHF.

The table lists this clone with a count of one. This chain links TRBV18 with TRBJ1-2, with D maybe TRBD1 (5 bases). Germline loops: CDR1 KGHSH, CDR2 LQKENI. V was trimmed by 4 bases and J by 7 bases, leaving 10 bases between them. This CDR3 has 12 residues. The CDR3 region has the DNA TGTGCCAGCTCACTCCAGGGCCTTGGCTACACCTTC. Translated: CASSLQGLGYTF.

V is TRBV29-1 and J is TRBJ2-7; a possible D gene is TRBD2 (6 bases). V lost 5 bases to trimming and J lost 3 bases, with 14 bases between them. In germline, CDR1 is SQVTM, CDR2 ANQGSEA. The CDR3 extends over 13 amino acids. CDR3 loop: CSVSGTSDYEQYF. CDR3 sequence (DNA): TGCAGCGTTTCCGGGACTTCGGACTACGAGCAGTACTTC.

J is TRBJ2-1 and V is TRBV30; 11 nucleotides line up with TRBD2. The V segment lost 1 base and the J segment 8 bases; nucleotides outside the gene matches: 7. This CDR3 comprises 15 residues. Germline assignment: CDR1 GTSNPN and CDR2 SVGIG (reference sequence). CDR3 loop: CAWSDLAGGRDEQFF. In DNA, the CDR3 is TGTGCCTGGAGTGACCTAGCGGGGGGCAGGGATGAGCAGTTCTTC. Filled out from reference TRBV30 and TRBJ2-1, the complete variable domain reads SQTIHQWPATLVQPVGSPLSLECTVEGTSNPNLYWYRQAAGRGLQLLFYSVGIGQISSEVPQNLSASRPQDRQFILSSKKLLLSDSGFYLCAWSDLAGGRDEQFFGPGTRLTVL.

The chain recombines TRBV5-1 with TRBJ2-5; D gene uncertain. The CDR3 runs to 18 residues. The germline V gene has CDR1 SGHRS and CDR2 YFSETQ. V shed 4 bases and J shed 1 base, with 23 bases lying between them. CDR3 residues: CASSLGLSLVSFQETQYF. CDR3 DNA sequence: TGCGCCAGCAGCCTCGGGTTATCGTTAGTCAGTTTCCAAGAGACCCAGTACTTC.

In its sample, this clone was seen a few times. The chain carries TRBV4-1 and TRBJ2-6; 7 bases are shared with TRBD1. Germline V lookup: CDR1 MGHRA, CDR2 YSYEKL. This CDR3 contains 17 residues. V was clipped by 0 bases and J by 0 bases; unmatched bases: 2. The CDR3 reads CASSQETGSSGANVLTF. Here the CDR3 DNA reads TGCGCCAGCAGCCAAGAGACAGGGAGCTCTGGGGCCAACGTCCTGACTTTC.

The CDR3 DNA sequence: TGCGCCAGCAGCCCAGTTGGAGGGAACAATGAGCAGTTCTTC. This codes for CASSPVGGNNEQFF. The gene calls are TRBV4-1 and TRBJ2-1; possible D gene TRBD2, 6 bases. Trimming cost V 4 bases and J 5 bases, with 12 bases left between them. The CDR3 loop spans 14 amino acids. The germline V gene has CDR1 MGHRA and CDR2 YSYEKL.